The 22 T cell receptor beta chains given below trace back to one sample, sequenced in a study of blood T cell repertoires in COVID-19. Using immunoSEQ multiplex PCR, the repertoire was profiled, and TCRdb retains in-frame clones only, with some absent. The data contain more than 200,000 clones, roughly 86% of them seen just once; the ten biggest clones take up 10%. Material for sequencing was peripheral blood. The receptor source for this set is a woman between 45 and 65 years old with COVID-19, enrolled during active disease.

The CDR3 reads CASRGTVNTGELFF. For the CDR3, the DNA is TGTGCCAGTAGGGGGACAGTTAACACCGGGGAGCTGTTTTTT. This sequence joins TRBV19 and TRBJ2-2; TRBD1 aligns across 7 bases. CDR1 and CDR2 (germline): LNHDA, SQIVND (reference sequence). This CDR3 comprises 14 residues. V gave up 6 bases and J gave up 2 bases; unmatched junction bases: 3.

The CDR3 region is CASSWGQSPSNEQFF. The CDR3 DNA reads as TGTGCCAGCAGCTGGGGACAATCACCCTCCAATGAGCAGTTCTTC. The V gene is TRBV5-4, the J gene TRBJ2-1; a weak D match, TRBD1 (6 bases). V was clipped by 3 bases and J by 6 bases, with 16 bases between them. The germline V gene encodes CDR1 SGHNT and CDR2 YYREEE (reference sequence). The CDR3 contains 15 residues. Looking up the rest from reference TRBV5-4 and TRBJ2-1 gives the full variable domain: ETGVTQSPTHLIKTRGQQVTLRCSSQSGHNTVSWYQQALGQGPQFIFQYYREEENGRGNFPPRFSGLQFPNYSSELNVNALELDDSALYLCASSWGQSPSNEQFFGPGTRLTVL.

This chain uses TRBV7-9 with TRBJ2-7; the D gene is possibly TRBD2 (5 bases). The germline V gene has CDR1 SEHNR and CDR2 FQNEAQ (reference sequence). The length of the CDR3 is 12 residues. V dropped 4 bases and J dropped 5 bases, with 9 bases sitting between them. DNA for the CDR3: TGTGCCAGCAGCTCCTACGGGGACGAGCAGTACTTC. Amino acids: CASSSYGDEQYF.

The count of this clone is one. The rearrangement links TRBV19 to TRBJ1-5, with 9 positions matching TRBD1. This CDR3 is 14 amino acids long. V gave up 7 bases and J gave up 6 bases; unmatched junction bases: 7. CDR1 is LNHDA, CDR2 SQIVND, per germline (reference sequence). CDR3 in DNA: TGTGCCAGTATTATGACAGGGGGAAGTCAGCCCCAGCATTTT. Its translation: CASIMTGGSQPQHF.

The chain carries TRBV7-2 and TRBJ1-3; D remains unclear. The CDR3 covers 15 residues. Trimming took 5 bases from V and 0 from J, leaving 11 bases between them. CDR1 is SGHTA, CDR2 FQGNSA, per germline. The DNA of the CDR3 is TGTGCCAGCAGCCAGCAGCGGGGCTCTGGAAACACCATATATTTT. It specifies CASSQQRGSGNTIYF.

The DNA of the CDR3 is TGTGCCAGCAGATCGGGGGGCCTAACTAGCACAGATACGCAGTATTTT. Translated: CASRSGGLTSTDTQYF. The chain uses TRBV5-4 and TRBJ2-3, with a weak D call TRBD2 (7 bases). The CDR3 loop spans 16 amino acids. The germline V gene has CDR1 SGHNT and CDR2 YYREEE (reference sequence). Between the trimmed V and J ends, which lost 5 bases and 0 bases, there was a span of 16 bases.

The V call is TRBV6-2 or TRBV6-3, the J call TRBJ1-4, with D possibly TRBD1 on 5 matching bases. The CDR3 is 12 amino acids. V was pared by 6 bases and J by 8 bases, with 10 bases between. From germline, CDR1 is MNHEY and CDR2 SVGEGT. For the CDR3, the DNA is TGTGCCAGCAGCCACGGGGGAGAAAAACTGTTTTTT. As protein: CASSHGGEKLFF.

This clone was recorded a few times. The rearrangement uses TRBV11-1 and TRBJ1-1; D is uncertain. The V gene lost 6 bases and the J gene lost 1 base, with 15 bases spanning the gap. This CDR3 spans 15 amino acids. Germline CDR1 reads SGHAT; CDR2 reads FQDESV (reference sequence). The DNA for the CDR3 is TGTGCCAGCAGTCCAAGACACTCCCCGAACACTGAAGCTTTCTTT. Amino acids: CASSPRHSPNTEAFF.

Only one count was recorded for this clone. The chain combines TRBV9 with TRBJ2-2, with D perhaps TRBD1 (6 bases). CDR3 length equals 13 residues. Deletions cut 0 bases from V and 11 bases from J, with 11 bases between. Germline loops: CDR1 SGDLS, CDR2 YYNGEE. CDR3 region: CASSVDGGLELFF. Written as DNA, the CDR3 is TGTGCCAGCAGCGTAGATGGGGGCTTAGAGCTGTTTTTT.

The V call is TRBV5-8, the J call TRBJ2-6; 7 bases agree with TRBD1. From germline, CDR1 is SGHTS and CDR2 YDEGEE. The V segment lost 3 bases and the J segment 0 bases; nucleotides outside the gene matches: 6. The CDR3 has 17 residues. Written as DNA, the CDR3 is TGTGCCAGCAGCTCCGGGACAGCCCTCTCTGGGGCCAACGTCCTGACTTTC. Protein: CASSSGTALSGANVLTF.

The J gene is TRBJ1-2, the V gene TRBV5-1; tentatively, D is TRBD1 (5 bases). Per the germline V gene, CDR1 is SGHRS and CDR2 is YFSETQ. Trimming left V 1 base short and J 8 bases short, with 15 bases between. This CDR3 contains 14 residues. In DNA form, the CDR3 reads TGCGCCAGCAGCTTGAAGTGGCAGGGAGGAGGCTACACCTTC. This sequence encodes CASSLKWQGGGYTF.

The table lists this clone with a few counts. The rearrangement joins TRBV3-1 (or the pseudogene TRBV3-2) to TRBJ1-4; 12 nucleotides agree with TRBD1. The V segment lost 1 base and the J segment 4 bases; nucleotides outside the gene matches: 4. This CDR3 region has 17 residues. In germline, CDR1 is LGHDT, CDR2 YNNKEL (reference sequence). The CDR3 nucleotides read TGTGCCAGCAGCCAAGTAGGGACAGGGGGCAGTAATGAAAAACTGTTTTTT. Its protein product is CASSQVGTGGSNEKLFF.

The CDR3 sequence: CASNQDSLFSYEQYF. The CDR3 DNA sequence: TGTGCCAGCAACCAGGACAGTCTATTCTCCTACGAGCAGTACTTC. The chain combines TRBV11-2 with TRBJ2-7; perhaps TRBD1 as D (6 bases). The ends were cut back, 7 bases at V and 0 bases at J, with 16 bases in the middle. The CDR3 is 15 residues long. Germline V gene lookup returns CDR1 SGHAT and CDR2 FQNNGV.

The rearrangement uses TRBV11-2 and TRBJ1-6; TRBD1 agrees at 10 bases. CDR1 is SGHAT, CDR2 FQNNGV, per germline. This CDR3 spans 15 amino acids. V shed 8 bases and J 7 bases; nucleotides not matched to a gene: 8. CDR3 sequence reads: CASSGQGLGNSPLHF. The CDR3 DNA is TGTGCCAGCTCGGGACAGGGGTTGGGGAATTCACCCCTCCACTTT.

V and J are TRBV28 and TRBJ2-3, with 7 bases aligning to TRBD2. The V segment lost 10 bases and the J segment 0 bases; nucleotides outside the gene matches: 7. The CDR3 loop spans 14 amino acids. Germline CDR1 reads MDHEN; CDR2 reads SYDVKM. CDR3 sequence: CATNPGGSTDTQYF. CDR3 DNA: TGTGCCACCAACCCGGGGGGAAGCACAGATACGCAGTATTTT.

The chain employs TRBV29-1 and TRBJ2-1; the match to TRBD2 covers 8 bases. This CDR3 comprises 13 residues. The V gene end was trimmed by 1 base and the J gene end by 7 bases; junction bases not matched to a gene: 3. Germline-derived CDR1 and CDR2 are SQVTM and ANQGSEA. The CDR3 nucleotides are TGCAGCGTTGAAGCGGGAGGGTCGAATGAGCAGTTCTTC. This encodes CSVEAGGSNEQFF.

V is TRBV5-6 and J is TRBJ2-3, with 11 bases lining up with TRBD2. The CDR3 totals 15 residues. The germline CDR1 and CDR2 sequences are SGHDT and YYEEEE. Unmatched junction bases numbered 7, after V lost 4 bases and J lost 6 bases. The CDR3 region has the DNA TGTGCCAGCAGCCTTAGCGGGGGGGCCCGGGATACGCAGTATTTT. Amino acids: CASSLSGGARDTQYF.

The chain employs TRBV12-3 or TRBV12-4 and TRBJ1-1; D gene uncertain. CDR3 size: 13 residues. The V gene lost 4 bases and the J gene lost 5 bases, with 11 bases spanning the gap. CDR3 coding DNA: TGTGCCAGCAGTTATGGGCCAGTGACTGAAGCTTTCTTT. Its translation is CASSYGPVTEAFF.

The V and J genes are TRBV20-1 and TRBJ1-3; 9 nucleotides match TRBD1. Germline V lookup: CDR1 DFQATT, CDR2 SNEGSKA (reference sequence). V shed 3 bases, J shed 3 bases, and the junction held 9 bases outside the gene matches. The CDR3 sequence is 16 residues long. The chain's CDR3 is CSASTGTGRVGNTIYF. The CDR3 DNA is TGCAGTGCTAGTACCGGGACAGGGAGGGTTGGAAACACCATATATTTT.

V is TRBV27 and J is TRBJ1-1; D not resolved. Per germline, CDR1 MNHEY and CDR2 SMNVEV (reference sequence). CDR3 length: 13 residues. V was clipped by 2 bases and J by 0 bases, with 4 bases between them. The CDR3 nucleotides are TGTGCCAGCAGTTTACAGGTGAACACTGAAGCTTTCTTT. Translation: CASSLQVNTEAFF.

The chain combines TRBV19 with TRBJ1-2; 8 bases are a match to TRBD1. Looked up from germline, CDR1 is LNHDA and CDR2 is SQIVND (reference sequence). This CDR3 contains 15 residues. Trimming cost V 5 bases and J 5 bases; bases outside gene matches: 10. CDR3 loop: CASSSPDRALYGYTF. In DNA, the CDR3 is TGTGCCAGTAGTTCCCCGGACAGGGCATTATATGGCTACACCTTC.

The CDR3 DNA follows: TGTGCCAGCAGTTTATCGTCGGGGGACAGGGCCCTCTACGAGCAGTACTTC. This sequence encodes CASSLSSGDRALYEQYF. The chain carries TRBV27 and TRBJ2-7; 9 bases are shared with TRBD1. J gave up 3 bases and V 0 bases, and 9 bases lay outside the gene matches. CDR1 MNHEY and CDR2 SMNVEV come from the germline V gene (reference sequence). This CDR3 is built from 17 residues.